The rows below give T cell receptor beta chains drawn from one sample of a study of naive and memory T cell subsets. TCRdb ran MiXCR on the UMI-ligation and nested PCR reads and lists one entry per CDR3 protein. The sample yields 120,000 to 150,000 distinct CDR3 sequences, over 15% seen once. The material sequenced was naive CD4+ T cells from blood. These receptors came from a human donor in good health. The CDR3 runs from the conserved cysteine through the conserved F or W. A D gene is named only where the DNA matches it firmly. Size is omitted from some rows. Given values are once, few, many or a class for expanded clones.

TRBD1,once,TRBV10-3,TRBJ2-7,CATLRDRDTYEQYF,TGTGCCACCTTAAGGGACAGGGACACCTACGAGCAGTACTTC
.,many,TRBV7-2,TRBJ2-2,CASSLGPATGELFF,TGTGCCAGCAGCTTAGGGCCAGCGACCGGGGAGCTGTTTTTT
.,few,TRBV5-1,TRBJ2-5,CASSLVKGGQETQYF,TGCGCCAGCAGCTTGGTCAAGGGGGGACAAGAGACCCAGTACTTC
.,few,TRBV4-1,TRBJ2-1,CASSHSSGRLEAEQFF,TGCGCCAGCAGCCACTCATCCGGGCGACTAGAGGCTGAGCAGTTCTTC
.,.,TRBV12-3/TRBV12-4,TRBJ1-6,CASRLSYNSPLHF,TGTGCCAGCAGACTCTCCTATAATTCACCCCTCCACTTT
.,.,TRBV29-1,TRBJ2-1,CSAPASGHEQFF,TGCAGCGCTCCGGCCTCGGGCCATGAGCAGTTCTTC
TRBD2,few,TRBV7-2,TRBJ2-7,CASSPRGVAAYSYEQYF,TGTGCCAGCAGCCCTCGGGGGGTAGCGGCCTACTCCTACGAGCAGTACTTC
.,few,TRBV10-3,TRBJ1-1,CAISGTENTEAFF,TGTGCCATCAGTGGGACAGAGAACACTGAAGCTTTCTTT
TRBD2,few,TRBV27,TRBJ2-3,CASSLTALGLAGTDTQYF,TGTGCCAGCAGTCTAACAGCCCTTGGACTAGCGGGCACAGATACGCAGTATTTT
.,few,TRBV5-4,TRBJ2-7,CASSLTGHEQYF,TGTGCCAGCAGCTTGACTGGCCACGAGCAGTACTTC
.,once,TRBV7-2,TRBJ2-5,CASSPGRARETQYF,TGTGCCAGCAGCCCGGGACGAGCAAGAGAGACCCAGTACTTC
.,.,TRBV28,TRBJ2-1,CASSRRASNEQFF,TGTGCCAGCAGCCGACGAGCCTCCAATGAGCAGTTCTTC
TRBD1,.,TRBV6-5,TRBJ2-5,CASSYSQQGETQYF,TGTGCCAGCAGTTACTCACAACAGGGGGAGACCCAGTACTTC
.,.,TRBV3-1,TRBJ2-7,CASSLSGGSASYEQYF,TGTGCCAGCAGCCTTAGCGGAGGGTCGGCGTCCTACGAGCAGTACTTC
TRBD2,many,TRBV7-3,TRBJ2-5,CASSLTGLAWETQYF,TGTGCCAGCAGCTTAACAGGACTAGCCTGGGAGACCCAGTACTTC
.,.,TRBV3-1,TRBJ2-3,CASSQAGKQYF,TGTGCCAGCAGCCAAGCCGGGAAGCAGTATTTT
.,.,TRBV10-3,TRBJ1-5,CAISAAGEQPQHF,TGTGCCATCAGTGCGGCAGGGGAACAGCCCCAGCATTTT
.,.,TRBV6-5,TRBJ1-6,CASSYSRQFNSPLHF,TGTGCCAGCAGTTACTCGAGACAGTTTAATTCACCCCTCCACTTT
.,.,TRBV5-4,TRBJ2-1,CASSWGGAYNEQFF,TGTGCCAGCAGCTGGGGCGGAGCCTACAATGAGCAGTTCTTC
TRBD1,.,TRBV11-2,TRBJ1-3,CASSLSWARGPSGNTIYF,TGTGCCAGCAGCCTGTCGTGGGCAAGGGGGCCCTCTGGAAACACCATATATTTT
.,.,TRBV3-1,TRBJ2-5,CASSPYTQETQYF,TGTGCCAGCAGCCCCTACACTCAAGAGACCCAGTACTTC
.,.,TRBV7-8,TRBJ2-7,CASSAYGGGHEQYF,TGTGCCAGCAGCGCCTATGGTGGGGGTCACGAGCAGTACTTC
TRBD1,once,TRBV5-1,TRBJ2-5,CASSSGQGSAETQYF,TGCGCCAGCAGCTCCGGACAGGGGAGTGCAGAGACCCAGTACTTC
.,few,TRBV12-3/TRBV12-4,TRBJ2-7,CASSPGGRGLVMPFTYEQYF,TGTGCCAGCAGTCCTGGTGGACGAGGTTTGGTCATGCCGTTTACCTACGAGCAGTACTTC
TRBD2,.,TRBV20-1,TRBJ2-7,CSARSFIAGARNEQYF,TGCAGTGCTAGATCTTTTATCGCGGGAGCGAGGAACGAGCAGTACTTC
.,many,TRBV29-1,TRBJ2-7,CSAQDNSYEQYF,TGCAGCGCGCAGGATAACTCCTACGAGCAGTACTTC
TRBD2,few,TRBV24-1,TRBJ2-1,CATRGSGTSVGNEQFF,TGTGCCACCAGGGGGTCCGGGACTAGCGTAGGCAATGAGCAGTTCTTC
.,.,TRBV6-5,TRBJ2-5,CASGRGGETQYF,TGTGCCAGCGGGAGAGGGGGAGAGACCCAGTACTTC
.,few,TRBV7-3,TRBJ2-3,CASSPGMGMSADTQYF,TGTGCCAGCAGCCCTGGTATGGGGATGTCCGCAGATACGCAGTATTTT
.,few,TRBV6-5,TRBJ1-6,CASGGLGGVYSPLHF,TGTGCCAGCGGGGGCCTAGGTGGAGTATATTCACCCCTCCACTTT
TRBD2,few,TRBV20-1,TRBJ2-1,CSAVASGSRNEQFF,TGCAGTGCGGTCGCTAGCGGGAGTAGAAATGAGCAGTTCTTC
.,.,TRBV20-1,TRBJ2-7,CSARDPRGGEYEQYF,TGCAGTGCTAGAGATCCCAGGGGCGGTGAATACGAGCAGTACTTC
.,.,TRBV29-1,TRBJ2-7,CSVKRDPQTYEQYF,TGCAGCGTCAAGAGGGACCCGCAAACCTACGAGCAGTACTTC
.,.,TRBV7-9,TRBJ1-4,CASSLGAGSTNEKLFF,TGTGCCAGCAGCTTAGGGGCAGGGTCAACTAATGAAAAACTGTTTTTT
TRBD2,.,TRBV6-5,TRBJ2-1,CASSYRGGNEQFF,TGTGCCAGCAGTTACCGGGGGGGAAATGAGCAGTTCTTC
TRBD1,few,TRBV2,TRBJ2-5,CASSDRGGTETQYF,TGTGCCAGCAGTGATAGAGGGGGCACAGAGACCCAGTACTTC
TRBD1,few,TRBV10-3,TRBJ1-2,CAISGQGLNYGYTF,TGTGCCATCAGCGGACAGGGCCTGAACTATGGCTACACCTTC
TRBD1,few,TRBV5-1,TRBJ1-1,CASSPLGQMNTEAFF,TGCGCCAGCAGCCCCCTGGGACAGATGAACACTGAAGCTTTCTTT
.,.,TRBV20-1,TRBJ1-4,CSARRQETSAFSEKLFF,TGCAGTGCTAGACGCCAGGAGACCTCAGCATTCAGTGAAAAACTGTTTTTT
.,.,TRBV5-1,TRBJ1-1,CASRGQRGDTEAFF,TGCGCCAGCAGAGGACAACGGGGAGACACTGAAGCTTTCTTT
.,.,TRBV3-1,TRBJ2-3,CASSQALTTDTQYF,TGTGCCAGCAGCCAAGCCCTAACCACAGATACGCAGTATTTT
.,few,TRBV12-3/TRBV12-4,TRBJ1-4,CASSSQTEKLFF,TGTGCCAGCAGTTCCCAGACGGAAAAACTGTTTTTT
.,.,TRBV7-2,TRBJ2-1,CASSLKPNSYNEQFF,TGTGCCAGCAGCTTAAAACCTAATTCCTACAATGAGCAGTTCTTC
TRBD2,many,TRBV7-9,TRBJ2-7,CASSPGGSSYEQYF,TGTGCCAGCAGCCCCGGGGGGAGCTCCTACGAGCAGTACTTC
TRBD1,.,TRBV19,TRBJ2-7,CASSSGQAPWEQYF,TGTGCCAGTAGTAGCGGACAGGCCCCGTGGGAGCAGTACTTC
TRBD2,.,TRBV10-1,TRBJ2-1,CASSDPGTSVIDEQFF,TGCGCCAGCAGTGATCCCGGGACTAGCGTCATCGATGAGCAGTTCTTC
TRBD1,few,TRBV11-2,TRBJ2-7,CASSPDRVGYEQYF,TGTGCCAGCAGCCCGGACAGGGTGGGTTACGAGCAGTACTTC
.,.,TRBV7-3,TRBJ2-2,CASSGGALGTGELFF,TGTGCCAGCAGCGGCGGGGCGCTGGGCACCGGGGAGCTGTTTTTT
TRBD1,few,TRBV6-5,TRBJ1-5,CASSYSGTGNQPQHF,TGTGCCAGCAGTTACTCCGGGACAGGGAATCAGCCCCAGCATTTT
.,.,TRBV6-1,TRBJ1-5,CASSDSLAQPQHF,TGTGCCAGCAGTGATTCTTTGGCCCAGCCCCAGCATTTT
TRBD2,.,TRBV6-5,TRBJ2-2,CASSQGLAGGFTGELFF,TGTGCCAGCAGTCAGGGACTAGCGGGAGGTTTCACCGGGGAGCTGTTTTTT
TRBD2,.,TRBV5-4,TRBJ2-3,CASSLGAGTSGRGADTQYF,TGTGCCAGCAGCTTGGGGGCCGGGACTAGCGGGAGAGGAGCAGATACGCAGTATTTT
.,.,TRBV12-3/TRBV12-4,TRBJ1-3,CASSFTAYSGNTIYF,TGTGCCAGCAGTTTTACGGCCTACTCTGGAAACACCATATATTTT
TRBD2,few,TRBV4-2,TRBJ2-1,CASSPDTGTSGYQGRFF,TGTGCCAGCAGCCCGGATACCGGGACTAGCGGGTATCAGGGTCGGTTCTTC
TRBD2,few,TRBV5-1,TRBJ2-5,CASSWTSGGQETQYF,TGCGCCAGCAGCTGGACTAGCGGAGGCCAAGAGACCCAGTACTTC
.,many,TRBV29-1,TRBJ2-3,CSVVRGTDTQYF,TGCAGCGTTGTCAGGGGCACAGATACGCAGTATTTT